This T cell receptor beta chain was sequenced for a study of blood T cell repertoires in COVID-19. As for the study in general: Specimens from acute and convalescent COVID-19 originated in the United States, Italy and Spain.

The CDR3 length is 19 residues. Losses at the gene ends were 0 bases for V and 4 bases for J; bases not matched to a gene: 13. CDR1 and CDR2 from the germline V gene are SGDLS and YYNGEE. Some clones are missing from TCRdb's copy, which holds only in-frame ones; the method was immunoSEQ multiplex PCR. The data show about 260,000 clones, with approximately 89% seen just once and about 1.2% held by the top ten. Sequences were obtained from PBMCs or T cells enriched from blood (not recorded which). The chain links TRBV9 to TRBJ2-6; 7 bases are shared with TRBD1. This sequence originates from a woman aged 40 to 50 with acute COVID-19. The CDR3 protein is CASSVAAGTDVGGANVLTF. The DNA for the CDR3 is TGTGCCAGCAGCGTAGCTGCCGGGACAGACGTCGGAGGGGCCAACGTCCTGACTTTC.